The 26 T cell receptor beta chains below come from one sample, sequenced in a study of blood T cell repertoires in COVID-19. Only in-frame clones appear in the TCRdb table, and some are missing; sequencing was by immunoSEQ multiplex PCR. Of some 95,000 clones listed, about nine tenths are singletons. The material sequenced was peripheral blood. These receptors were collected from a human donor with active COVID-19. The donor label of this sample is uncertain.

V gene TRBV3-1 (or the pseudogene TRBV3-2) combines with J gene TRBJ2-7, with 10 positions matching TRBD1. The CDR3 has 14 residues. V lost 4 bases to trimming and J lost 9 bases; unmatched junction nucleotides: 9. From germline, CDR1 is LGHDT and CDR2 YNNKEL (reference sequence). The CDR3 DNA sequence: TGTGCCAGCAGCCCTTCGACAGGGGGCATGCGGCAGTACTTC. This codes for CASSPSTGGMRQYF.

The genes are TRBV14 and TRBJ2-3; D gene uncertain. Per the germline V gene, CDR1 is SGHDN and CDR2 is FVKESK. V gave up 2 bases and J gave up 3 bases, with 6 bases separating them. The CDR3 totals 13 residues. The CDR3 loop is CASSQLLTDTQYF. CDR3 in DNA: TGTGCCAGCAGCCAACTATTAACAGATACGCAGTATTTT.

This sequence joins TRBV29-1 and TRBJ2-1, with D possibly TRBD2 on 6 matching bases. Trimming shortened V by 1 base and J by 9 bases, and 16 bases separated the two germline ends. Germline lookup yields CDR1 SQVTM and CDR2 ANQGSEA. The CDR3 runs to 14 residues. CDR3 sequence (DNA): TGCAGCGTTGAAGCTGGGAAGGTAGCGGCTGAGCAGTTCTTC. Translating gives CSVEAGKVAAEQFF.

The chain links TRBV7-8 to TRBJ1-2, with 8 bases fitting TRBD1. The junction had 4 bases not matched to a gene; V was cut back by 2 bases and J by 2 bases. The CDR3 is 15 residues long. The V gene's germline CDR1 is SGHVS and CDR2 FQNEAQ. CDR3 in DNA: TGTGCCAGCAGCTTAACGGACAGGGAAAACTATGGCTACACCTTC. Its protein product is CASSLTDRENYGYTF.

This clone came up a few times. The genes are TRBV3-1 (or the pseudogene TRBV3-2) and TRBJ1-1, with no clear D. Germline V gene lookup returns CDR1 LGHDT and CDR2 YNNKEL (reference sequence). The CDR3 covers 14 residues. Trimming removed 1 base at V and 4 bases at J, with 10 bases between. In nucleotides, the CDR3 is TGTGCCAGCAGCCAAGCTCAGTTCGCCACTGAAGCTTTCTTT. This codes for CASSQAQFATEAFF.

The chain employs TRBV5-1 and TRBJ1-6, with D possibly being TRBD1 (5 bases). Looked up from germline, CDR1 is SGHRS and CDR2 is YFSETQ. V dropped 4 bases and J dropped 10 bases, with 18 bases sitting between them. The CDR3 totals 15 residues. CDR3 nucleotide sequence: TGCGCCAGCAGCCTCAACCAGGGAAGTAGCTCACCCCTCCACTTT. It translates to CASSLNQGSSSPLHF.

The chain combines TRBV4-2 with TRBJ1-1, with TRBD1 as a possible D gene (5 bases). This CDR3 contains 16 residues. Trimming removed 4 bases from V and 4 bases from J, with 19 bases in between. CDR1 and CDR2 (germline): LGHNA, YNFKEQ. CDR3 region: CASSPRPPDGATEAFF. CDR3 bases: TGTGCCAGCAGCCCCCGACCCCCCGATGGGGCCACTGAAGCTTTCTTT.

The rearrangement links TRBV10-3 to TRBJ2-1; 8 bases are shared with TRBD2. The V gene's germline CDR1 is ENHRY and CDR2 SYGVKD. The CDR3 is 13 amino acids. V lost 7 bases to trimming and J lost 14 bases; unmatched junction nucleotides: 13. CDR3: CAITERTGGGEFF. The CDR3 DNA is TGTGCCATCACCGAGCGCACCGGGGGGGGAGAGTTCTTC.

About this clone itself: Additional DNA sequences in this sample encode the identical CDR3. The V call is TRBV6-4, the J call TRBJ2-6, with 7 bases identical to TRBD1. CDR3 length: 16 amino acids. Germline CDR1 reads MRHNA; CDR2 reads SNTAGT. The V and J ends lost 0 bases and 1 base, in that order; junction bases with no gene match: 0. CDR3 nucleotide sequence: TGTGCCAGCAGTGACTCGACAGGGTCTGGGGCCAACGTCCTGACTTTC. This translates into CASSDSTGSGANVLTF.

The genes are TRBV5-4 and TRBJ1-2; possibly TRBD1 for D (6 bases). The V and J ends lost 1 base and 6 bases respectively, with 16 bases between them. Germline V gives CDR1 SGHNT, CDR2 YYREEE (reference sequence). The CDR3 runs to 15 residues. DNA of the CDR3: TGTGCCAGCAGCTTGTTGCAGGGGAATTTGGATGGCTACACCTTC. Translated, it gives CASSLLQGNLDGYTF.

This rearrangement joins TRBV18 to TRBJ2-5, with a possible D match to TRBD2 (5 bases). The CDR3 is 14 residues long. The V end lost 4 bases, the J end lost 5 bases, and 14 bases lay between the germline ends. CDR1 and CDR2 from the germline V gene are KGHSH and LQKENI. Here the CDR3 DNA reads TGTGCCAGCTCACGGAGGACCGTTGAGGAGACCCAGTACTTC. It translates to CASSRRTVEETQYF.

The chain links TRBV18 to TRBJ2-7; 7 positions agree with TRBD1. From germline, CDR1 is KGHSH and CDR2 LQKENI. There are 13 residues in the CDR3. J was trimmed by 5 bases and V by 2 bases; bases with no gene match: 3. CDR3 bases: TGTGCCAGCTCACCAGTGGACAGGAACGAGCAGTACTTC. Amino acid sequence: CASSPVDRNEQYF.

This rearrangement joins TRBV10-2 to TRBJ2-4; TRBD1 matches at 9 bases. J was trimmed by 16 bases and V by 5 bases; bases with no gene match: 15. From germline, CDR1 is WSHSY and CDR2 SAAADI. The length of the CDR3 is 14 residues. In DNA form, the CDR3 reads TGCGCCAGCAGTAAACAGGGGGCCGGGGTAGAAGGATACTTC. This translates into CASSKQGAGVEGYF.

A single count supports this clone. The chain uses TRBV6-2 or TRBV6-3 and TRBJ1-6; possibly TRBD1 for D (5 bases). Germline CDR1 reads MNHEY; CDR2 reads SVGEGT. V gave up 6 bases and J gave up 11 bases, with 20 bases separating them. The CDR3 has 15 amino acids. Written as DNA, the CDR3 is TGTGCCAGCAGCCGCGAGAAAGAAGGGGCCACACCCCTCCACTTT. As protein: CASSREKEGATPLHF.

The gene calls are TRBV25-1 and TRBJ1-1; D is ambiguous. There are 14 residues in the CDR3. CDR1 is MGHDK, CDR2 SYGVNS, per germline. The ends were cut back, 10 bases at V and 2 bases at J, with 17 bases in the middle. The CDR3 bases are TGTGCCACCAGGAGCGATCGGGGAAACACTGAAGCTTTCTTT. This translates into CATRSDRGNTEAFF.

The CDR3, as DNA: TGTGCCAGCTCATTTTCTCACACTGGACAGGGCACAGATACGCAGTATTTT. Amino acid sequence: CASSFSHTGQGTDTQYF. J is TRBJ2-3 and V is TRBV18; 7 positions match TRBD1. The CDR3 is made up of 17 amino acids. Looked up from germline, CDR1 is KGHSH and CDR2 is LQKENI. The trim removed 5 bases at V and 1 base at J, leaving 12 bases unmatched.

The gene calls are TRBV2 and TRBJ2-1, with 8 bases fitting TRBD2. CDR3 length: 14 amino acids. The germline V gene has CDR1 SNHLY and CDR2 FYNNEI. Trimming took 10 bases from V and 8 from J; bases not matched to a gene: 13. The CDR3 DNA follows: TGTGCCACTCGCTTGCGGGGGGCGTCGGATGAGCAGTTCTTC. This gives the protein CATRLRGASDEQFF.

This clone occurred once. The gene calls are TRBV28 and TRBJ2-2; a possible D gene is TRBD1 (6 bases). Germline CDR1 and CDR2: MDHEN and SYDVKM. V was shortened by 5 bases and J by 7 bases, with 11 bases between the two germline ends. This CDR3 is 13 amino acids long. CDR3 in amino acids: CASSVGGSGELFF. The CDR3 DNA follows: TGTGCCAGCAGTGTAGGGGGTAGCGGGGAGCTGTTTTTT.

The chain uses TRBV10-3 and TRBJ2-2, with 7 positions matching TRBD1. J was trimmed by 5 bases and V by 5 bases; bases with no gene match: 5. The CDR3 totals 14 residues. Germline-derived CDR1 and CDR2 are ENHRY and SYGVKD. CDR3 bases: TGTGCCATCAGTTGGACAGGAGAGACCGGGGAGCTGTTTTTT. Translating it yields CAISWTGETGELFF.

The genes are TRBV28 and TRBJ2-6; no clear D gene. This CDR3 is built from 14 residues. The germline CDR1 and CDR2 sequences are MDHEN and SYDVKM. The V end lost 4 bases, the J end lost 0 bases, and 4 bases lay between the germline ends. The CDR3 spells CASSWSSGANVLTF. CDR3 DNA: TGTGCCAGCAGTTGGAGCTCTGGGGCCAACGTCCTGACTTTC.

This CDR3 reads CASSSGLRTGYNEQFF. The CDR3 DNA reads TGTGCCAGCAGTTCAGGGCTCAGGACAGGGTACAATGAGCAGTTCTTC. The genes are TRBV27 and TRBJ2-1; 8 bases are shared with TRBD1. Per the germline V gene, CDR1 is MNHEY and CDR2 is SMNVEV (reference sequence). V trimming: 4 bases; J trimming: 4 bases; junction bases outside the gene matches: 9. This CDR3 region has 16 residues.

The chain couples TRBV13 to TRBJ2-3; no firm D call. In germline, CDR1 is PRHDT, CDR2 FYEKMQ (reference sequence). V gave up 5 bases and J gave up 0 bases, with 3 bases separating them. This CDR3 comprises 12 residues. CDR3 coding DNA: TGTGCCAGCAGCCCGAGCACAGATACGCAGTATTTT. Protein sequence: CASSPSTDTQYF.

The genes are TRBV11-2 and TRBJ2-1; 14 nucleotides match TRBD2. The CDR3 runs 16 residues. J gave up 9 bases and V 5 bases, and 9 bases lay outside the gene matches. The germline CDR1 and CDR2 sequences are SGHAT and FQNNGV. CDR3 bases: TGTGCCAGCAGCCCACGGACTAGCGGGGGGCTCCCTGAGCAGTTCTTC. Its translation is CASSPRTSGGLPEQFF.

This clone has a single count. V is TRBV2 and J is TRBJ1-2; D is possibly TRBD1 (5 bases). Germline V CDR1 and CDR2: SNHLY, FYNNEI. Trimming took off 4 bases at V and 4 bases at J, with 13 bases between the two ends. This CDR3 region has 14 residues. In DNA form, the CDR3 reads TGTGCCAGCAGTGTAGGGGATTCAAGCTATGGCTACACCTTC. It is translated as CASSVGDSSYGYTF.

This clone was observed at least ten times. The rearrangement joins TRBV6-5 to TRBJ1-2; D is unresolved. This CDR3 region has 13 residues. The V gene's germline CDR1 is MNHEY and CDR2 SVGAGI. V was trimmed by 5 bases and J by 4 bases, leaving 11 bases between them. The CDR3 reads CASSKRAGYGYTF. The CDR3 coding sequence is TGTGCCAGCAGTAAGCGGGCAGGCTATGGCTACACCTTC.

Notes on this clone: This same CDR3 is encoded by further DNA sequences in the sample. This chain uses TRBV18 with TRBJ2-5; D perhaps matches TRBD1 (5 bases). Germline CDR1 and CDR2: KGHSH and LQKENI. The CDR3 totals 14 residues. Trimming removed 6 bases from V and 3 bases from J, with 14 bases in between. The CDR3 loop reads CASSPPTGEETQYF. DNA for the CDR3: TGTGCCAGCTCTCCCCCCACAGGAGAAGAGACCCAGTACTTC.